This TCR beta chain was recovered during a study of CD8+CD57+ T cells in acquired aplastic anemia. Both TCR beta VDJ combination and CDR3 sequence profiling were carried out. Genomic DNA was the template for this profiling. TCRdb re-called the reads with MiXCR, one entry per CDR3 protein. This sample yields about 160,000 distinct CDR3 sequences, of which 70% to 75% are seen a single time; roughly half belongs to the top ten. By flow cytometry, patients selected for sequencing had shown an expansion of CD8+CD57+ cells. This clonotype was observed once. Sequenced material: sorted CD4+, CD8+, or CD8+CD57+ T cells (not recorded which) from PBMCs. The source is a human donor with aplastic anemia.

CDR3 sequence (DNA): TGTGCCAGCAGTCAACAGGGGGCTGGAGATACGCAGTATTTT. Amino acids: CASSQQGAGDTQYF. This chain links TRBV2 with TRBJ2-3; the match to TRBD1 covers 9 bases. Trimming cost V 5 bases and J 5 bases; bases outside gene matches: 5. CDR1 and CDR2 from the germline V gene are SNHLY and FYNNEI. The CDR3 is 14 residues long.